This T cell receptor beta chain is from a study of T-cell memory formation after mild COVID-19. MiXCR, run by TCRdb on the 5' RACE reads, gives a single entry per CDR3 protein. In the table there are around 250,000 distinct CDR3 sequences, around 10% of which are singletons. This clonotype was seen only a few times. This receptor was taken from a man aged 18 to 35 who had mild COVID-19 (a few samples of this study predate the infection). Cell type and time point are not known. The sequenced sample was PBMCs or a T cell subset sorted from them (not recorded which).

CDR3 in amino acids: CASSLGRGRGAYNSPLHF. The CDR3 DNA follows: TGTGCCAGCAGCTTAGGAAGGGGGAGGGGAGCCTATAATTCACCCCTCCACTTT. This chain joins TRBV7-2 and TRBJ1-6, with a possible D match to TRBD1 (6 bases). This CDR3 is 18 amino acids long. Trimming cost V 1 base and J 2 bases, with 15 bases left between them. Germline V lookup: CDR1 SGHTA, CDR2 FQGNSA.